This T cell receptor (beta chain) was recorded in a study of Graves' ophthalmopathy and Graves' hyperthyroidism. J lost 3 bases, V lost 0 bases, and 5 bases had no gene match. There are 15 residues in the CDR3. The germline V gene encodes CDR1 SGHRS and CDR2 YFSETQ. The authors amplified TCR beta CDR3 regions from RNA transcripts. Second-round multiplex PCR followed a first-round RT-PCR using HTBI primers. TCRdb re-analysed the multiplex PCR reads in MiXCR, keeping a single row per CDR3 protein. The sample includes roughly 400,000 distinct CDR3 sequences, approximately 15% of them seen just once. This clonotype was recorded at least ten times.

This chain links TRBV5-1 with TRBJ1-1; 7 bases map to TRBD1. The sequence derives from a woman aged 18 to 35 with stable Graves' hyperthyroidism. Sample: peripheral blood. For the CDR3, the DNA is TGCGCCAGCAGCTTGGAGGACAGGAGGTACACTGAAGCTTTCTTT. Protein: CASSLEDRRYTEAFF.